This TCR beta chain came from a study of blood T cell repertoires in COVID-19 (dated by TCRdb to 2020 to 2022). A note on the overall study: The collaborator samples originated in the United States, Italy and Spain and spanned the acute and convalescent phases of COVID-19. The material from the prospective study consisted of cDNA or gDNA derived from T cells, B-cell-depleted T cells, or PBMCs. The dataset comprised deeply sampled blood TCRbeta repertoires from subjects exposed to, actively infected with, or recovered from COVID-19. The repertoires were released in a freely available public database meant as a resource for research on the immune response to SARS-CoV-2. Samples came from the ongoing ImmuneRACE study (first 160 participants) plus 1,254 subjects from 6 global collaborators. A de-identified subject ID, COVID-19 status, age in years and sex were almost always included in the sample metadata. Where available, HLA class I and class II types were taken from metadata supplied by the sample provider and were not determined by assay-based typing.

After removal of 0 bases from V and 4 bases from J, the junction retains 10 bases not matched to a gene. CDR1 and CDR2 are read off the germline V gene as SGDLS and YYNGEE. The CDR3 runs 18 residues from the cysteine to the phenylalanine. The kept DNA is CDR3 alone, 54 bases in frame from the first base. This clone was seen more than once but under ten times. Its antigen is not yet known. No much larger clonotype is one base removed from it; base qualities were not supplied. The immunoSEQ Assay, a bias-controlled multiplex PCR, was used to amplify TCRbeta CDR3 regions from genomic DNA. The study's processing was this. The number of nucleated cells in each sample was estimated from the amplification of reference gene primers within the assay. Sequence reads were collapsed and filtered to measure the absolute abundance of every unique TCRbeta CDR3 rearrangement. For each sample, productive Simpson clonality was calculated as the square root of Simpson's diversity index across productive rearrangements. TCRdb carries this immuneACCESS record with in-frame sequences only. Its versions omit some clonotypes, under half of them owing to an unresolved V gene in the studies checked, with the rest unexplained. V and J calls plus clone size are reproduced from that table; the DNA served to infer D and trimming. In this sample the table shows 75,000 or so clones, approximately 82% of which occur a single time. About 20% of the sample is held by the ten biggest clonotypes.

Collaborating institutions collected whole blood in K2EDTA tubes following their own protocols. Collaborator samples were shipped for TCRbeta analysis as frozen whole blood, isolated PBMCs, or DNA extracted from either sample type. Broad study findings and their caveats: Clinical and demographic metadata were provided uncurated, with the amount varying by source and participant.

This receptor was obtained from a woman older than 75 with acute or convalescent COVID-19. The chain couples TRBV9 to TRBJ2-5, with 12 bases matching TRBD2. Material for sequencing was peripheral blood. The CDR3 has the sequence CASSVAPSRLAGVETQYF. The sequenced DNA: TGTGCCAGCAGCGTAGCTCCTTCGAGACTAGCGGGAGTAGAGACCCAGTACTTC.